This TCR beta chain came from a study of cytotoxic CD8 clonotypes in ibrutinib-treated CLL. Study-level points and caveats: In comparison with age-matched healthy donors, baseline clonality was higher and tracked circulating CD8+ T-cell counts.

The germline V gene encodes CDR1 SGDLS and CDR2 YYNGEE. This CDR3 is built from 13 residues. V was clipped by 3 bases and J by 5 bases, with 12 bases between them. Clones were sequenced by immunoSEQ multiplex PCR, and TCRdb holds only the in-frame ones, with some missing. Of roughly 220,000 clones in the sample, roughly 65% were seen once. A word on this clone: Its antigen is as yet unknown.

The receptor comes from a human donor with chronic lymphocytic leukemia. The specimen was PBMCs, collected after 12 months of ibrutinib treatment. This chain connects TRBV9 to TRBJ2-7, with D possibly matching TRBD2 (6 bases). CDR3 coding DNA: TGTGCCAGCAGCGGTAGCGGAGTGAACGAGCAGTACTTC. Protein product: CASSGSGVNEQYF.